This T cell receptor beta chain appears in the sequencing data of a study of blood T cells in healthy people across ages. General observations from the study: Among T cells, TCR beta diversity per million cells dropped roughly linearly as age rose. Long-lived donors exceeded aged donors in naive CD4+ cells and diversity.

Concerning this clonotype itself: Its antigen is unknown.

Germline lookup yields CDR1 GTSNPN and CDR2 SVGIG (reference sequence). CDR3 length: 13 amino acids. J gave up 5 bases and V 3 bases, and 6 bases lay outside the gene matches. Next came a second PCR, run for about 7 to 12 cycles, which used a sample-barcoded 5' primer along with a J-beta primer mix. MiXCR was run by TCRdb on the 5' RACE reads, yielding one entry per CDR3 protein. The sample yields 1.5 million to 2 million distinct CDR3 sequences, about 31% seen once. Donor samples were obtained from healthy Caucasian individuals from Russia, aged about 6 to 90. Every donor contributed roughly 10 milliliters of peripheral blood by blood draw.

Sequencing was carried out using blood. The chain recombines TRBV30 with TRBJ2-7; TRBD1 matches 8 bases. The receptor was isolated from a woman under 40 in good health. Here the CDR3 reads CAWSVTGVNEQYF. DNA of the CDR3: TGTGCCTGGAGCGTGACAGGGGTCAACGAGCAGTACTTC.